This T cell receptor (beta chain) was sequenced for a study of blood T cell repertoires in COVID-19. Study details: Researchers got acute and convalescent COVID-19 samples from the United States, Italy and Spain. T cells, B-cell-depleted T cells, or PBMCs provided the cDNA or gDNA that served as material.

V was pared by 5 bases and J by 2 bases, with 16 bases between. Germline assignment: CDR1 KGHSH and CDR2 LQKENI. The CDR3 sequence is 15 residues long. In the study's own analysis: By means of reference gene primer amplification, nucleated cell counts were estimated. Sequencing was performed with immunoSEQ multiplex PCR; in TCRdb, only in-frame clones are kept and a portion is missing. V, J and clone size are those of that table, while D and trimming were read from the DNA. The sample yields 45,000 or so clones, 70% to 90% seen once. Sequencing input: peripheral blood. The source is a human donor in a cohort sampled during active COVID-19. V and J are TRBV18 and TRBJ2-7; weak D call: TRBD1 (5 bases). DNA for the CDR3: TGTGCCAGCTCAGCCCGACAGTGGGGTACCTACGAGCAGTACTTC. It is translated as CASSARQWGTYEQYF. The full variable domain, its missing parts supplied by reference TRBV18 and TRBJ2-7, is NAGVMQNPRHLVRRRGQEARLRCSPMKGHSHVYWYRQLPEEGLKFMVYLQKENIIDESGMPKERFSAEFPKEGPSILRIQQVVRGDSAAYFCASSARQWGTYEQYFGPGTRLTVT.